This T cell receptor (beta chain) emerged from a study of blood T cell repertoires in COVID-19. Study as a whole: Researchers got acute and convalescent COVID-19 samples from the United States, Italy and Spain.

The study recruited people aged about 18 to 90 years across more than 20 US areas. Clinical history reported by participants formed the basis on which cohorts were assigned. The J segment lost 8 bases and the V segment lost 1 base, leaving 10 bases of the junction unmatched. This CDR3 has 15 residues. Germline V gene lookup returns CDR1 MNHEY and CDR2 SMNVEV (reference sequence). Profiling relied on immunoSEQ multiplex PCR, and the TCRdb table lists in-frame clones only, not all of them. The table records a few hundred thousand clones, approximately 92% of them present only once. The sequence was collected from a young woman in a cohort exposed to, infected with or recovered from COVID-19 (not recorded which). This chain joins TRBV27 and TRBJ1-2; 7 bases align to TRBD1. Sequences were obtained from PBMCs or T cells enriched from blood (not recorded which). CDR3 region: CASSLWPATGRGYTF. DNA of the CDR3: TGTGCCAGCAGTTTATGGCCTGCGACAGGGCGCGGCTACACCTTC.